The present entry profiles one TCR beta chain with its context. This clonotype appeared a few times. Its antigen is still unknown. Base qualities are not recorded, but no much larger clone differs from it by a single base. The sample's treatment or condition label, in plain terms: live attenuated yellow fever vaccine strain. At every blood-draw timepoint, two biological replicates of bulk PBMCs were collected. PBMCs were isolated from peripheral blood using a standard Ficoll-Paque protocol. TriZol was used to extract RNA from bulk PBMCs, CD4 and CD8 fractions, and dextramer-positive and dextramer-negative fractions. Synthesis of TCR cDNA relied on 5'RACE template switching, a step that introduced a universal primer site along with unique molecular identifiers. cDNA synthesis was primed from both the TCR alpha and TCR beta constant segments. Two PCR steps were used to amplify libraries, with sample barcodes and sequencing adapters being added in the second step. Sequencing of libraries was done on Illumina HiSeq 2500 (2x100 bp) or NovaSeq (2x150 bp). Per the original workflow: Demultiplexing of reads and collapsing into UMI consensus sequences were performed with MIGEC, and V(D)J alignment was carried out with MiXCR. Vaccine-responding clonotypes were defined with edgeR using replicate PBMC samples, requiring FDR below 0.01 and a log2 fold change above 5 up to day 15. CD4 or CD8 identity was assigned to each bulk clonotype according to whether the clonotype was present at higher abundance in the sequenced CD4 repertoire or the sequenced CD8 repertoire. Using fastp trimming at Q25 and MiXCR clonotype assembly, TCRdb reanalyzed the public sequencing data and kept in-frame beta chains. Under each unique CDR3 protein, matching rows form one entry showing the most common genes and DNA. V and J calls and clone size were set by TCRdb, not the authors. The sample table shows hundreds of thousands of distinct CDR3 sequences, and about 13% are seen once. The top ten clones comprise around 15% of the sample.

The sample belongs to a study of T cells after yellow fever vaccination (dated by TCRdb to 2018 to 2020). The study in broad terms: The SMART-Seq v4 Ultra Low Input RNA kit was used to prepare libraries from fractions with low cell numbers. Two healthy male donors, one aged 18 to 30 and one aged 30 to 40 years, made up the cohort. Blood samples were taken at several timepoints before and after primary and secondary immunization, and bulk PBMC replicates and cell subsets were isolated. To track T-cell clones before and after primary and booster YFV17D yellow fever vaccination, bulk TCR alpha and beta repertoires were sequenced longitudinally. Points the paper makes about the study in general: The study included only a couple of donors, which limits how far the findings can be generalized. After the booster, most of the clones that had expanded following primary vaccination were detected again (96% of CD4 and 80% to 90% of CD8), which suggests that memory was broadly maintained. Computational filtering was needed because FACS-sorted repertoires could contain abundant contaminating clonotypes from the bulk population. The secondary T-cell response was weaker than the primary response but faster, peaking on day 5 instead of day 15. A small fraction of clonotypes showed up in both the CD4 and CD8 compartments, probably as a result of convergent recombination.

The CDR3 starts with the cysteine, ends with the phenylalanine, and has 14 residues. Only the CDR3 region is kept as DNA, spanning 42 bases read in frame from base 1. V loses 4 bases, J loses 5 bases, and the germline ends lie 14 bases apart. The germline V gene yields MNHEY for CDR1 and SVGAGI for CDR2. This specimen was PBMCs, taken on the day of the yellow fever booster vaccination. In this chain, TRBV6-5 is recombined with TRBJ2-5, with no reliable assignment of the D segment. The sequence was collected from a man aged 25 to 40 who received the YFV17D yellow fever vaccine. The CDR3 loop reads CASSSPYRAETQYF. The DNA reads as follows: TGTGCCAGCAGTTCCCCCTACCGTGCGGAGACCCAGTACTTC.